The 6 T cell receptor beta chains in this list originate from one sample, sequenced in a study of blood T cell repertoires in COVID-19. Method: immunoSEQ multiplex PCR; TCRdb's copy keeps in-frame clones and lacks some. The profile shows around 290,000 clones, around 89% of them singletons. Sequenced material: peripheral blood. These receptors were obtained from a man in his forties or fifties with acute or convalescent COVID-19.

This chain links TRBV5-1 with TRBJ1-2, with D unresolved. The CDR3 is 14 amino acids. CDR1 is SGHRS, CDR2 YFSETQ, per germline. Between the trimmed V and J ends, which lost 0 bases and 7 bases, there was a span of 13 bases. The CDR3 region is CASSLGSSGFGYTF. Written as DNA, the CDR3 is TGCGCCAGCAGCTTGGGGTCTTCCGGGTTTGGCTACACCTTC.

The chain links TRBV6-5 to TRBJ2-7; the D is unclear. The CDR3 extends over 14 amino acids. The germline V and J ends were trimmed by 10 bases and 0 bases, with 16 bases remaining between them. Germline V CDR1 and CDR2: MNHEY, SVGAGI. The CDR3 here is CATENLDISYEQYF. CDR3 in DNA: TGTGCCACCGAAAACTTAGACATCTCCTACGAGCAGTACTTC.

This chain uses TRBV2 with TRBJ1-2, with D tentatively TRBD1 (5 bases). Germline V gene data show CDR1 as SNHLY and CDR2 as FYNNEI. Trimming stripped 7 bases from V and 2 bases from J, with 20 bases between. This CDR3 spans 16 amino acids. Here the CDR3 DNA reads TGTGCCAGCAAATACAGGTCAAAAAAAGTAAACTATGGCTACACCTTC. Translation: CASKYRSKKVNYGYTF.

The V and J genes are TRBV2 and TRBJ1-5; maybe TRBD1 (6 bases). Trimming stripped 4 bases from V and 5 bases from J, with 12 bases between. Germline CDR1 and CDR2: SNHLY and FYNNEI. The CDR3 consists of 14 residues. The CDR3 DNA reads TGTGCCAGCAGTGGAATAGGGGGTTATCAGCCCCAGCATTTT. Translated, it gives CASSGIGGYQPQHF.

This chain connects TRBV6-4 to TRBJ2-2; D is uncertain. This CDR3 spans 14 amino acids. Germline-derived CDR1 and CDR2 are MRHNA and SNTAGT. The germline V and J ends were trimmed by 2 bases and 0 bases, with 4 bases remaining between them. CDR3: CASSDQANTGELFF. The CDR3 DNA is TGTGCCAGCAGTGACCAGGCGAACACCGGGGAGCTGTTTTTT.

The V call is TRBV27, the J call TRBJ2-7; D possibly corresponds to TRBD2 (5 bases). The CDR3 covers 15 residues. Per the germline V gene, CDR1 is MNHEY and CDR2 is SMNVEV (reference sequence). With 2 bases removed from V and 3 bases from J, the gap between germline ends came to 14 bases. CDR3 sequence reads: CASSLEGFHLYEQYF. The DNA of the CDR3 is TGTGCCAGCAGTTTAGAGGGCTTCCACCTCTACGAGCAGTACTTC.